The present entry profiles one T cell receptor (beta chain) with its context. This clone turned up a few times. Its antigen has not been determined. No qualities accompany the bases; no much larger clone lies one base away. This specimen comes from a study of T cell changes during pregnancy in multiple sclerosis (dated by TCRdb to between 2018 and 2021). Describing the broader study: The study examined how the T cell repertoire changed over the course of pregnancy in women with multiple sclerosis.

The library was obtained by the immunoSEQ multiplex PCR assay. TCRdb limited this immuneACCESS table to in-frame rearrangements with V and J called. A share of clones is missing; checked studies link under half to unresolved V genes, and the rest is unexplained. The sample records 60,000 or so clones, about 91% of which are singletons. 0.65% to 1% of the sample lies in the top ten. The sample consisted of peripheral blood, taken before pregnancy. This clonotype was obtained from a female donor with multiple sclerosis, enrolled in a pregnancy study.

CDR3 reads: CASSPQGMNTEAFF. The nucleotide sequence is given as TGTGCCAGCAGCCCACAGGGGATGAACACTGAAGCTTTCTTT. The chain employs TRBV7-3 and TRBJ1-1; the central 7 bases match TRBD1. Here V drops 5 bases and J drops 0 bases, and the junction holds 3 bases not matched to any gene. Inclusive of the bounding cysteine and phenylalanine, the CDR3 is 14 residues long. The read is trimmed to its CDR3 DNA, 42 bases read in frame from base 1. Via the germline V gene, CDR1 is SGHTA and CDR2 FQGTGA. The entire variable domain, with the stretches around the CDR3 drawn from the reference TRBV7-3 and TRBJ1-1 proteins, is GAGVSQTPSNKVTEKGKYVELRCDPISGHTALYWYRQSLGQGPEFLIYFQGTGAADDSGLPNDRFFAVRPEGSVSTLKIQRTERGDSAVYLCASSPQGMNTEAFFGQGTRLTVV.